This T cell receptor beta chain appears in the sequencing data of a study of early T cells in non-severe SARS-CoV-2 infection. Study-level background: Bulk RNA isolated from unsorted whole blood underwent sequencing; chains were not paired.

Researchers tagged individual cDNA molecules with unique molecular identifiers. TCRdb analysed the 5' RACE reads with MiXCR anew, one entry per CDR3 protein. The sample records around 27,000 distinct CDR3 sequences, around 7% being singletons. A note on this clonotype: The antigen remains undetermined.

Study findings and constraints: The study's VDJdb matching favored anti-spike CD8 responses and missed private and CD4 specificities.

Trimming removed 1 base from V and 7 bases from J; junction bases left unmatched: 0. CDR1 and CDR2 (germline): MNHNS, SASEGT. This CDR3 region has 15 residues. This TCR was recovered from an adult who was a healthcare worker with PCR-confirmed SARS-CoV-2 infection or an uninfected control (not recorded which). The chain employs TRBV6-1 and TRBJ2-1; TRBD2 agrees at 14 bases. Sequenced material: whole blood. Here the CDR3 DNA reads TGTGCCAGCAGTGAAGGGACTAGCGGGAGGAATGAGCAGTTCTTC. It translates to CASSEGTSGRNEQFF.